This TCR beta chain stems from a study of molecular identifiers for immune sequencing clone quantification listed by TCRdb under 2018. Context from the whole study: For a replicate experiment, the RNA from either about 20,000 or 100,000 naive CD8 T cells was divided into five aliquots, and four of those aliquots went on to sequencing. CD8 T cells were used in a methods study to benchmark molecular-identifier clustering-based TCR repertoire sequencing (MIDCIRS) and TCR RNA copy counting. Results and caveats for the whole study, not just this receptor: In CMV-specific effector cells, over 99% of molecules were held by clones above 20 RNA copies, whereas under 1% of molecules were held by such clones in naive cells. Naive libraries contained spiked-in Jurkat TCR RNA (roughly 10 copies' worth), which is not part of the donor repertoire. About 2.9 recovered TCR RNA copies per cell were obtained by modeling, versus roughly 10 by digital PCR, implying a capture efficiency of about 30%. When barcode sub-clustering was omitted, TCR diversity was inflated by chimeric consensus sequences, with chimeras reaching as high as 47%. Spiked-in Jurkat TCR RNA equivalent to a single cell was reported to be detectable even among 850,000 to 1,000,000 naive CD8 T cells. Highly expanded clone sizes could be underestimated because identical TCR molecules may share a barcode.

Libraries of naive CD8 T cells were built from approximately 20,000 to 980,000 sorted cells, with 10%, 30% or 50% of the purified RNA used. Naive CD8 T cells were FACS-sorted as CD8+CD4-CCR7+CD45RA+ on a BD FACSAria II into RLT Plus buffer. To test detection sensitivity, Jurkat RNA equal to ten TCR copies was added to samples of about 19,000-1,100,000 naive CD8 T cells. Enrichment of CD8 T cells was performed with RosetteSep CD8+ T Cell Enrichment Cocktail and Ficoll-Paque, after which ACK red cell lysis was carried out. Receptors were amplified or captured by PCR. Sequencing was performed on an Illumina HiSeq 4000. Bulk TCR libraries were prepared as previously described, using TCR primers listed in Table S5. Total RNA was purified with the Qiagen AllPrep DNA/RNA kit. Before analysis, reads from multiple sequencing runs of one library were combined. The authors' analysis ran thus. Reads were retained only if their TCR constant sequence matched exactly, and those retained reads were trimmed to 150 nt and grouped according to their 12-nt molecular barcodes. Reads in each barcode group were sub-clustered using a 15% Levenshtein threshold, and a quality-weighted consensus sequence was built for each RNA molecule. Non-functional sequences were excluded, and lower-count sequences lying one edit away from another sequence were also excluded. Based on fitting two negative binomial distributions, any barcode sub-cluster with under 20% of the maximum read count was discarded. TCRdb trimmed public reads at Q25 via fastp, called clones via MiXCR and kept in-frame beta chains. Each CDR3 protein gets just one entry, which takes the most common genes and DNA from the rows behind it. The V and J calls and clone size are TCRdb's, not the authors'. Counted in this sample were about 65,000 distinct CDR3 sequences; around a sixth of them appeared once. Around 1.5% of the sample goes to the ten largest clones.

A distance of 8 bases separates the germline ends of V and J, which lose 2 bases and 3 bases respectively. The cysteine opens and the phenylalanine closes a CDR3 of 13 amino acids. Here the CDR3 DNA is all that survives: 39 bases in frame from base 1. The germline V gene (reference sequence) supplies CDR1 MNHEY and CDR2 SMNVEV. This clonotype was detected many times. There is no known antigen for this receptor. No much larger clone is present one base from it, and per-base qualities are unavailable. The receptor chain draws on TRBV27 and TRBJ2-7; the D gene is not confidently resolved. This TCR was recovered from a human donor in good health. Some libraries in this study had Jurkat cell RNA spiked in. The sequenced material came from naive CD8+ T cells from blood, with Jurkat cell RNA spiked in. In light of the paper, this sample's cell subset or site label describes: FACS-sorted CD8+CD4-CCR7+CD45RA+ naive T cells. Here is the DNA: TGTGCCAGCAGTTTAGGCGTGGTCTACGAGCAGTACTTC. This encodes CASSLGVVYEQYF.